The rows below give T cell receptor beta chains drawn from one sample of a study of blood T cell repertoires in COVID-19. Sequencing was performed with immunoSEQ multiplex PCR; in TCRdb, only in-frame clones are kept and a portion is missing. The sample has about 46,000 clones; about four fifths are singletons. The sequencing input was peripheral blood. Receptor source: a man between 60 and 75 years old with active COVID-19. Both conserved end residues are part of each CDR3. Fields, in order: V gene, J gene, clone size, CDR3 protein. Rows give clone size only sometimes, using once, few, many, or a class for an expanded clone.

TRBV7-9	TRBJ1-2	once	CASSQTGDYGYTF
TRBV6-6	TRBJ1-2	few	CASSHRGLARANYGYTF
TRBV19	TRBJ1-4	once	CASNSRGGSEEKLFF
TRBV4-3	TRBJ2-7	-	CASSQVPSSGGAYEQYF
TRBV28	TRBJ2-2	-	CASSLQTVMNTGELFF
TRBV7-2	TRBJ1-2	-	CASSRTGTANYGYTF
TRBV29-1	TRBJ1-1	-	CSVESYTGPNTEAFF
TRBV7-9	TRBJ2-3	once	CASSFRGDTQYF
TRBV2	TRBJ1-3	-	CASSGTGNSGNTIYF
TRBV12-3/TRBV12-4	TRBJ2-7	-	CASSLTGVEQYF
TRBV2	TRBJ2-2	-	CASRWGDTGELFF
TRBV30	TRBJ1-1	-	CAWSKRNTEAFF
TRBV5-4	TRBJ1-2	-	CASSAALRDRAYGYTF
TRBV28	TRBJ2-7	-	CASSSWLAGGEQYF
TRBV6-2/TRBV6-3	TRBJ2-1	few	CASSFQPEGAEQFF
TRBV27	TRBJ2-1	-	CASSPWTSGYEQFF
TRBV6-4	TRBJ2-1	-	CASTGGGNEQFF
TRBV5-6	TRBJ2-1	few	CASSSRRLAGVFNEQFF
TRBV18	TRBJ2-7	-	CASSPPNGQGQYF
TRBV9	TRBJ2-3	-	CASSEEGYTQYF
TRBV28	TRBJ1-5	-	CASRLTRPHIHQPQHF
TRBV18	TRBJ1-1	-	CASSPRRTDEAFF
TRBV19	TRBJ1-5	-	CASSIDLRIGTGSNQPQHF
TRBV29-1	TRBJ1-1	-	CSVVVLEAFF
TRBV29-1	TRBJ1-2	-	CSAATGSYGYTF
TRBV13	TRBJ2-5	-	CASSLANQETQYF
TRBV7-2	TRBJ2-4	-	CASSLARLAGGPGGNIQYF
TRBV15	TRBJ2-3	-	CATSDALLAGVRDTQYF
TRBV19	TRBJ2-2	-	CASSLLFGANTGELFF
TRBV5-1	TRBJ1-4	-	CASSLDGRATNEKLFF